These 5 T cell receptor beta chains share one sample of origin, sequenced in a study of response to subunit inactivated influenza vaccine. MiXCR, applied by TCRdb to the RT-PCR reads, yields one record per CDR3 protein. The top ten hold approximately 11% of the sample, which has some 850,000 distinct CDR3 sequences, approximately 17% seen once. The specimen comprised PBMCs from blood, sampled approximately 5 days after vaccination. These receptors originate from a man aged 50-60 years who received an inactivated influenza vaccine.

V is TRBV20-1 and J is TRBJ2-1, with unresolved D. Per germline, CDR1 DFQATT and CDR2 SNEGSKA (reference sequence). This CDR3 is built from 14 residues. The V end was cut by 0 bases, the J end by 6 bases, with 12 bases between. CDR3 residues: CSARDRRRVNEQFF. Written as DNA, the CDR3 is TGCAGTGCTAGAGATCGGAGACGCGTCAATGAGCAGTTCTTC.

This clonotype was observed a handful of times. The chain recombines TRBV28 with TRBJ2-7; D is possibly TRBD1 (6 bases). Germline CDR1 and CDR2: MDHEN and SYDVKM. The CDR3 has 19 residues. Trimming cost V 3 bases and J 1 base, with 25 bases left between them. CDR3 DNA: TGTGCCAGCAGTTTTCCGCCCGTAGCTACGGGACAACGTTCCTACGAGCAGTACTTC. It specifies CASSFPPVATGQRSYEQYF.

This chain connects TRBV15 to TRBJ1-1; the match to TRBD1 covers 9 bases. Germline CDR1 and CDR2: LNHNV and YYDKDF (reference sequence). The ends lost 0 bases at V and 1 base at J; junction bases unmatched: 3. This CDR3 contains 16 residues. CDR3 in amino acids: CATSRDPGQGNTEAFF. In DNA form, the CDR3 reads TGTGCCACCAGCAGAGATCCGGGACAGGGGAACACTGAAGCTTTCTTT.

The sample holds a few counts of this clonotype. The rearrangement uses TRBV7-9 and TRBJ2-2; TRBD2 matches at 12 bases. CDR3 length: 16 residues. Germline assignment: CDR1 SEHNR and CDR2 FQNEAQ (reference sequence). The V gene end was trimmed by 6 bases and the J gene end by 7 bases; junction bases not matched to a gene: 9. The CDR3 sequence is CASRNPSGGAGGELFF. The CDR3 coding sequence is TGTGCCAGCAGAAACCCTAGCGGGGGGGCCGGCGGGGAGCTGTTTTTT. The full variable domain, its missing parts supplied by reference TRBV7-9 and TRBJ2-2, is DTGVSQNPRHKITKRGQNVTFRCDPISEHNRLYWYRQTLGQGPEFLTYFQNEAQLEKSRLLSDRFSAERPKGSFSTLEIQRTEQGDSAMYLCASRNPSGGAGGELFFGEGSRLTVL.

The V and J genes are TRBV7-3 and TRBJ2-2; no clear D. The CDR3 totals 12 residues. The ends were cut back, 5 bases at V and 6 bases at J, with 7 bases in the middle. CDR1 and CDR2 from the germline V gene are SGHTA and FQGTGA. The DNA for the CDR3 is TGTGCCAGCAGCGTATGGCCCGGGGAGCTGTTTTTT. Protein: CASSVWPGELFF.